This TCR beta chain was documented in a study of shared clonotypes between healthy human individuals. Study-wide background: Three plates were used per donor for CD4 naive, three for CD4 memory, two for CD8 naive and one for CD8 memory.

All participating donors were Caucasian adults from Nashville, Tennessee. V was pared by 0 bases and J by 1 base, with 10 bases between. The CDR3 runs 15 residues. CDR1 and CDR2 (germline): SGHRS, YFSETQ. Concerning this clone itself: Its antigen remains unknown.

Study-wide results and caveats: Naive CD4 clonotypes overlapped across several donors at about 5%. Clonotype sharing among the donors was expected to vary with sequencing depth.

Method: immunoSEQ multiplex PCR; TCRdb's copy keeps in-frame clones and lacks some. The sample yields approximately 400,000 clones, 95% to 97% seen once. Sequencing input: memory CD8+ T cells sorted from blood. The subset denotes: CD45RO+ cells pooled with CCR7-negative TemRA cells. The V gene is TRBV5-1, the J gene TRBJ1-1; D not certain. The receptor's source is a man aged 25-45 years in good health. The CDR3 loop reads CASSLDGRSNTEAFF. The CDR3 DNA is TGCGCCAGCAGCTTGGACGGGAGATCGAACACTGAAGCTTTCTTT.